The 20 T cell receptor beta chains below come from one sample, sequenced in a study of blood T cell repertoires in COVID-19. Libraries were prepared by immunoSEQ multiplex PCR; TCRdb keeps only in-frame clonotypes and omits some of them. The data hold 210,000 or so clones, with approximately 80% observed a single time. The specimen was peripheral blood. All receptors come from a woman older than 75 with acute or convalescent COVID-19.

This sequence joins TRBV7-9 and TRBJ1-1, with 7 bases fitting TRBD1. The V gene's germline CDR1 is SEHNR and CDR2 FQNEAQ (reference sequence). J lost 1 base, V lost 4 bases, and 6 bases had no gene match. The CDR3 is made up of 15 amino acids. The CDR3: CASSSPNRGNTEAFF. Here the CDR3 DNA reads TGTGCCAGCAGCTCGCCGAACAGGGGGAACACTGAAGCTTTCTTT.

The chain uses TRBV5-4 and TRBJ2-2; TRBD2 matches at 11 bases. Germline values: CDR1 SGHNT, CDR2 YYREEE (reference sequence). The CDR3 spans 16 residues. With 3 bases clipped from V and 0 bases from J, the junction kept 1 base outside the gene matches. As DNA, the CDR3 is TGTGCCAGCAGCTGGGGACTAGCGGCGAACACCGGGGAGCTGTTTTTT. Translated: CASSWGLAANTGELFF.

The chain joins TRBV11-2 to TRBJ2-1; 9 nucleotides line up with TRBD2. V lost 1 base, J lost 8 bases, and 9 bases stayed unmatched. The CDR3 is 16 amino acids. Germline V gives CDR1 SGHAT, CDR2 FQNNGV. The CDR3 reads CASSLALGLASYEQFF. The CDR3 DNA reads TGTGCCAGCAGCTTAGCTCTGGGACTAGCTAGTTATGAGCAGTTCTTC.

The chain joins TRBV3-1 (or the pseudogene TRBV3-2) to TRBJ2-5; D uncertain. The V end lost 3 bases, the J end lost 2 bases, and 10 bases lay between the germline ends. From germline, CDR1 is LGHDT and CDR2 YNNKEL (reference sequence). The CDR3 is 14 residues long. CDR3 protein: CASSHQLAQETQYF. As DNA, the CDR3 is TGTGCCAGCAGCCATCAGTTAGCTCAAGAGACCCAGTACTTC.

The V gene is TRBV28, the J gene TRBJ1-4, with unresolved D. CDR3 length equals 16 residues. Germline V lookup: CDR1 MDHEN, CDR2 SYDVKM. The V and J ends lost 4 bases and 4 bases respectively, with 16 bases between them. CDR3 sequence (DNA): TGTGCCAGCAGTTCCTCTTGGAGCGCGGGTAATGAAAAACTGTTTTTT. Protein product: CASSSSWSAGNEKLFF.

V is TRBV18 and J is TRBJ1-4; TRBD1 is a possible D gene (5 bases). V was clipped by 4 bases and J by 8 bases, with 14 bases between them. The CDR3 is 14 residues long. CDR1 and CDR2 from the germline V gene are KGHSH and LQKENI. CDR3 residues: CASSRGEAGEKLFF. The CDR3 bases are TGTGCCAGCTCACGAGGGGAGGCTGGGGAAAAACTGTTTTTT.

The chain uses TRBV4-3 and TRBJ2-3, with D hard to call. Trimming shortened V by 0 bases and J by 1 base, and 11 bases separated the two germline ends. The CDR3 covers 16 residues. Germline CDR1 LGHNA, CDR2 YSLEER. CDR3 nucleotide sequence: TGCGCCAGCAGCCAAGATTTTAATGCGGGCACAGATACGCAGTATTTT. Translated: CASSQDFNAGTDTQYF.

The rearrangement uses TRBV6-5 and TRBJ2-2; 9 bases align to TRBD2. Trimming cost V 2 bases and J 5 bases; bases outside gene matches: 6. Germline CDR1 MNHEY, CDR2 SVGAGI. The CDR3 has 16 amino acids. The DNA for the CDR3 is TGTGCCAGCAGTTACAGGCGGGGGGGAGGTACCGGGGAGCTGTTTTTT. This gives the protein CASSYRRGGGTGELFF.

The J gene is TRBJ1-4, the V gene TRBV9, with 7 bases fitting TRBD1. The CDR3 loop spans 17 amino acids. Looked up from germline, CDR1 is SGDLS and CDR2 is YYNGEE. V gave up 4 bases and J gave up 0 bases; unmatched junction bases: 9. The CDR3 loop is CASSLSGGPATNEKLFF. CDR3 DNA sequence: TGTGCCAGCAGCTTATCAGGGGGGCCGGCAACTAATGAAAAACTGTTTTTT.

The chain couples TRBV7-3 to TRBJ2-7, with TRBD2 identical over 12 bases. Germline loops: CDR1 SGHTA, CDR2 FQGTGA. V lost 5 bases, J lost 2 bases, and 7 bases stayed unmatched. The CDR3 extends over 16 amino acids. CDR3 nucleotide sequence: TGTGCCAGCAGCGATACTAGCGGGAGGTCCCCCTACGAGCAGTACTTC. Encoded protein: CASSDTSGRSPYEQYF.

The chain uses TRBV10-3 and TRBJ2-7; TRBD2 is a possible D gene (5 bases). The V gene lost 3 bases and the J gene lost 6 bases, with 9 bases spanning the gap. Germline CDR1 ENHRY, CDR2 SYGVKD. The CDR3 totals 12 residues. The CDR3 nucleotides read TGTGCCATCAGTGATGTCGGGGTCGAGCAGTACTTC. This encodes CAISDVGVEQYF.

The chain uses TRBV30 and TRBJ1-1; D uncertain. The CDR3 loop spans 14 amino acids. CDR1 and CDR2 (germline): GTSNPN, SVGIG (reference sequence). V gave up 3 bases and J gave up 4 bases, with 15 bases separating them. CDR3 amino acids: CAWRDMGRGTEAFF. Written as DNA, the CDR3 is TGTGCCTGGAGGGATATGGGGAGAGGCACTGAAGCTTTCTTT.

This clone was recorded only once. The CDR3 here is CASSLEPSGSRETQYF. The CDR3 DNA sequence: TGTGCCAGCAGCTTGGAGCCTAGCGGGAGTCGAGAGACCCAGTACTTC. The V call is TRBV5-6, the J call TRBJ2-5; the match to TRBD2 covers 10 bases. The CDR3 is 16 residues long. After removal of 0 bases from V and 4 bases from J, the junction contained 6 bases not matched to a gene. CDR1 is SGHDT, CDR2 YYEEEE, per germline.

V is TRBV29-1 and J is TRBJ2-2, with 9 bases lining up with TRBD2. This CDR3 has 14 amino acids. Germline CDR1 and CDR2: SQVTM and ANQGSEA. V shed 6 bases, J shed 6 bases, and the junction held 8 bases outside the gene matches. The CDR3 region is CSVGSRGGSGELFF. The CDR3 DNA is TGCAGCGTGGGGTCGCGGGGGGGCTCCGGGGAGCTGTTTTTT.

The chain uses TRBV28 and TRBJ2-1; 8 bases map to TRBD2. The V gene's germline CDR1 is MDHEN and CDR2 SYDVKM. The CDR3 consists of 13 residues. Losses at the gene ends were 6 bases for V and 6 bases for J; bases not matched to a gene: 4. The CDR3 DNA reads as TGTGCCAGCAGGACCGGGACTAGCAATGAGCAGTTCTTC. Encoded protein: CASRTGTSNEQFF.

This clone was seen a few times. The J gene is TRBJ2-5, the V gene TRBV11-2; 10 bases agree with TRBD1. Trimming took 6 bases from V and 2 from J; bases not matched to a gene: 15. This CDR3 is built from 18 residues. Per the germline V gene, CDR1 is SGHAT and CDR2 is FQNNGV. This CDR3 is CASRPFARDRGQQETQYF. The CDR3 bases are TGTGCCAGCAGACCGTTCGCACGGGACAGGGGACAGCAAGAGACCCAGTACTTC.

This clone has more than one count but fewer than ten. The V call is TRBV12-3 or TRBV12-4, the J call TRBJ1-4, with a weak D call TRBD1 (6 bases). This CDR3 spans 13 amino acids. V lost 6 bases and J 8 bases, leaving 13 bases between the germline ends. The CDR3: CASSPRGYEKLFF. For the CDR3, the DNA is TGTGCCAGCAGCCCCAGGGGATACGAAAAACTGTTTTTT.

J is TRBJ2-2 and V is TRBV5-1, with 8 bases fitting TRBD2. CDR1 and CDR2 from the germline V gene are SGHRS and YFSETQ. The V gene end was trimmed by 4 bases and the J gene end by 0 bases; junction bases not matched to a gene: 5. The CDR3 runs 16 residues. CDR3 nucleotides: TGCGCCAGCAGCGCGACTAGCGCCCCGAACACCGGGGAGCTGTTTTTT. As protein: CASSATSAPNTGELFF.

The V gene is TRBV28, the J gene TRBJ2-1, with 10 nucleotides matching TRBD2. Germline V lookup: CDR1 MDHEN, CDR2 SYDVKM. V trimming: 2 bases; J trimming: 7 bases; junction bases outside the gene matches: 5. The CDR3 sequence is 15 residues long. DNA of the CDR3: TGTGCCAGCAGTTTAGGGGCTAGCGGGAGTAATGAGCAGTTCTTC. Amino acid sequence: CASSLGASGSNEQFF.

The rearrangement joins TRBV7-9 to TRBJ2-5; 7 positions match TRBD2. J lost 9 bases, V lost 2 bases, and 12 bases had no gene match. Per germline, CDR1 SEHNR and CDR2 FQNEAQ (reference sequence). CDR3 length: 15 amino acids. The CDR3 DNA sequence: TGTGCCAGCAGCTTAACCCGGGACGAGGGGAGGGCCCAGTACTTC. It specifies CASSLTRDEGRAQYF.